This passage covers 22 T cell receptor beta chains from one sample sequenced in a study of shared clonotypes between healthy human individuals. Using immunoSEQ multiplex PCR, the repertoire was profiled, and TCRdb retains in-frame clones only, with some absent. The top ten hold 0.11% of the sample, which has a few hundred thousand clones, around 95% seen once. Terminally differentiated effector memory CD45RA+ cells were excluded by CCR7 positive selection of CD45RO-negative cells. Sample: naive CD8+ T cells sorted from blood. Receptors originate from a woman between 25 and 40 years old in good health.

CDR3 sequence (DNA): TGTGCCACCAGCAGAGAGGCGGAGCTGGAGACCCAGTACTTC. Translated, it gives CATSREAELETQYF. The rearrangement links TRBV15 to TRBJ2-5; no clear D gene. Germline loops: CDR1 LNHNV, CDR2 YYDKDF (reference sequence). Between the trimmed V and J ends, which lost 0 bases and 5 bases, there was a span of 10 bases. The CDR3 has 14 amino acids.

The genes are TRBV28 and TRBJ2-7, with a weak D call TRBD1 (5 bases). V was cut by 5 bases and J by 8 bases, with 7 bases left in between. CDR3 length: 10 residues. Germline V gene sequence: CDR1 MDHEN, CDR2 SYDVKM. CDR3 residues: CASSTGKQYF. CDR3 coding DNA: TGTGCCAGCAGTACAGGAAAGCAGTACTTC. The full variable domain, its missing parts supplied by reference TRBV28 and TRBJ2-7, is DVKVTQSSRYLVKRTGEKVFLECVQDMDHENMFWYRQDPGLGLRLIYFSYDVKMKEKGDIPEGYSVSREKKERFSLILESASTNQTSMYLCASSTGKQYFGPGTRLTVT.

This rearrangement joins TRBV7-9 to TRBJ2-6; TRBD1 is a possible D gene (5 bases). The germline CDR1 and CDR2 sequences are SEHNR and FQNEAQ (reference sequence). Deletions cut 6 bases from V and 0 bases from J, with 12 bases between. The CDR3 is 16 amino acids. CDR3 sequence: CASRPFRGSGANVLTF. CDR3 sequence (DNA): TGTGCCAGCAGGCCTTTTAGGGGCTCTGGGGCCAACGTCCTGACTTTC.

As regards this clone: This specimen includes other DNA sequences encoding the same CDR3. CDR3: CASSVGTSVTYEQYF. The CDR3 coding sequence is TGTGCCAGCAGCGTAGGGACTAGCGTGACCTACGAGCAGTACTTC. This chain links TRBV9 with TRBJ2-7; TRBD2 matches at 9 bases. The CDR3 is 15 amino acids. Unmatched junction bases numbered 3, after V lost 0 bases and J lost 2 bases. CDR1 is SGDLS, CDR2 YYNGEE, per germline.

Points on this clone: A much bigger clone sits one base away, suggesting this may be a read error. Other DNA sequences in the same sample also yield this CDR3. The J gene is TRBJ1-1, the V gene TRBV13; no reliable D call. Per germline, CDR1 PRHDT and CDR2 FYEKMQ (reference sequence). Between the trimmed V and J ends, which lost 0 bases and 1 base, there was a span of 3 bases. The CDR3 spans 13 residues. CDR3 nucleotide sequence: TGTGCCAGCAGCTTAGGGGGGAACACTGAAGCTTTCTTT. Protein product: CASSLGGNTEAFF.

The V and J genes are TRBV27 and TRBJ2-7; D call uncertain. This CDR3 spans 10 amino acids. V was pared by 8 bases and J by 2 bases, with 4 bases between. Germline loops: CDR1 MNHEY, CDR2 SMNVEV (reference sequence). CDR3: CASGTYEQYF. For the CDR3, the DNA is TGTGCCAGCGGTACCTACGAGCAGTACTTC.

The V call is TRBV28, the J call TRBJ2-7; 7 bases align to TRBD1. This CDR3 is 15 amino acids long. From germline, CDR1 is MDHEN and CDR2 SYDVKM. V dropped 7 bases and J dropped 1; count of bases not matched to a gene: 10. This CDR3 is CASTSVGGGSYEQYF. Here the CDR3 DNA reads TGTGCCAGCACCTCAGTAGGGGGCGGATCCTACGAGCAGTACTTC. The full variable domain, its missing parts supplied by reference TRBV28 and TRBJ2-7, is DVKVTQSSRYLVKRTGEKVFLECVQDMDHENMFWYRQDPGLGLRLIYFSYDVKMKEKGDIPEGYSVSREKKERFSLILESASTNQTSMYLCASTSVGGGSYEQYFGPGTRLTVT.

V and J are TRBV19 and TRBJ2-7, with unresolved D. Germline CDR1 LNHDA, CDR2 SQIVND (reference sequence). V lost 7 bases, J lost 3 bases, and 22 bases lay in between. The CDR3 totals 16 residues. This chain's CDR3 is CASKQYLSLPHYEQYF. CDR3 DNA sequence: TGTGCCAGTAAACAGTACCTAAGCCTACCGCACTACGAGCAGTACTTC.

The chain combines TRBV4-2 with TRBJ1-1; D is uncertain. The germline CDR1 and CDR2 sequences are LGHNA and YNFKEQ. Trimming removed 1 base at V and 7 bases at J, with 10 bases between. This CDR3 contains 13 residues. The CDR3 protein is CASSQVGSGEAFF. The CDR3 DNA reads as TGTGCCAGCAGCCAAGTAGGGTCTGGTGAAGCTTTCTTT.

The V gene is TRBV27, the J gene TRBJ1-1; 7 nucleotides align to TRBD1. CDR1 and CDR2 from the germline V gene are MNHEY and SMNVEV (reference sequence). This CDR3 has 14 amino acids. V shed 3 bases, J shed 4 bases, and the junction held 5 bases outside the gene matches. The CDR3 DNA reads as TGTGCCAGCAGTTTCAGGGGGGGAGGCACTGAAGCTTTCTTT. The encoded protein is CASSFRGGGTEAFF.

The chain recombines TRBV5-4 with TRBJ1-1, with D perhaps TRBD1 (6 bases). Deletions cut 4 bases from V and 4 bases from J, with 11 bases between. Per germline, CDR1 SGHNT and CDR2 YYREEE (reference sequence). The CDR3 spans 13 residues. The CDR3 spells CASSLETGTEAFF. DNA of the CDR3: TGTGCCAGCAGCCTGGAGACAGGCACTGAAGCTTTCTTT.

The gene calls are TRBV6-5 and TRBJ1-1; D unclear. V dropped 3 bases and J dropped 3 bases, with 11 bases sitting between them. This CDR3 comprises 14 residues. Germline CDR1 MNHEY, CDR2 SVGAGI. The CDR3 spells CASSYYLAYTEAFF. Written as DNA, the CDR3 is TGTGCCAGCAGTTATTACTTGGCCTACACTGAAGCTTTCTTT.

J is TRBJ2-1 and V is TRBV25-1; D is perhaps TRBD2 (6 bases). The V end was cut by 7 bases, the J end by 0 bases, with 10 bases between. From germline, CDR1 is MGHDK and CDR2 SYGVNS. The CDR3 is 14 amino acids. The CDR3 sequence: CASTGVSSYNEQFF. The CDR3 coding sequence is TGTGCCAGCACGGGAGTTAGCTCCTACAATGAGCAGTTCTTC.

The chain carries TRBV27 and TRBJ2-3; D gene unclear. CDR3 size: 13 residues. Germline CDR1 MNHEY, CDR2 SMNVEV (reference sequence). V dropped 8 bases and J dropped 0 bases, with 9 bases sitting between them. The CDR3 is CASWGISTDTQYF. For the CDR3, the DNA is TGTGCCAGCTGGGGAATTAGCACAGATACGCAGTATTTT.

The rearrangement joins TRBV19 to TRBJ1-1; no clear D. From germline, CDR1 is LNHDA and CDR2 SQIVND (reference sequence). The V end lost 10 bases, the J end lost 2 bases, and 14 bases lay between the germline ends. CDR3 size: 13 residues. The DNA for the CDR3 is TGTGCCACCTCAATCGGCATCAACACTGAAGCTTTCTTT. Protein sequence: CATSIGINTEAFF.

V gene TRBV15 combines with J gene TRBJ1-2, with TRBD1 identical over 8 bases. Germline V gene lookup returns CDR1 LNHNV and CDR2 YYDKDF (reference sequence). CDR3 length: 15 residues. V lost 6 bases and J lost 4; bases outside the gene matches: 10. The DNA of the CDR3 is TGTGCCACCAGTCCCGGACAGGGCTCTTCCTATGGCTACACCTTC. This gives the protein CATSPGQGSSYGYTF. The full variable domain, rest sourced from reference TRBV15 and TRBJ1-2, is DAMVIQNPRYQVTQFGKPVTLSCSQTLNHNVMYWYQQKSSQAPKLLFHYYDKDFNNEADTPDNFQSRRPNTSFCFLDIRSPGLGDTAMYLCATSPGQGSSYGYTFGSGTRLTVV.

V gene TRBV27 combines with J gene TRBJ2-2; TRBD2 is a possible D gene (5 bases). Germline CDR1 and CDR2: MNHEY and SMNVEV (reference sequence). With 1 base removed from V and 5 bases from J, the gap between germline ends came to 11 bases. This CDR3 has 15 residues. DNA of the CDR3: TGTGCCAGCAGTTTATTCCCTAGCTCGACCGGGGAGCTGTTTTTT. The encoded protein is CASSLFPSSTGELFF.

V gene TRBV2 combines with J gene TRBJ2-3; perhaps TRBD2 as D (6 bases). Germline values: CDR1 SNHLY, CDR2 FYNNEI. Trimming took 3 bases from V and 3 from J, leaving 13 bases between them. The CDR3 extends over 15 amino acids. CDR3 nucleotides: TGTGCCAGCAGTGATTTCGGGAGCGGTACAGATACGCAGTATTTT. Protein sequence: CASSDFGSGTDTQYF.

The CDR3, as DNA: TGCGCCAGCAGCTTGGGTGGCAGTTCGGCCTACGAGCAGTACTTC. Residues: CASSLGGSSAYEQYF. This chain connects TRBV5-1 to TRBJ2-7, with D uncertain. Trimming stripped 0 bases from V and 2 bases from J, with 12 bases between. The CDR3 runs 15 residues. Germline assignment: CDR1 SGHRS and CDR2 YFSETQ.

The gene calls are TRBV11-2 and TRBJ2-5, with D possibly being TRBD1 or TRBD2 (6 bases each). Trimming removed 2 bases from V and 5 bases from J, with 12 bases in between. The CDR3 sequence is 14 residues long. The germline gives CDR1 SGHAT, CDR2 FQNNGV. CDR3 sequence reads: CASSLPGARETQYF. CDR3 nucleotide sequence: TGTGCCAGCAGCTTACCGGGGGCGCGTGAGACCCAGTACTTC.

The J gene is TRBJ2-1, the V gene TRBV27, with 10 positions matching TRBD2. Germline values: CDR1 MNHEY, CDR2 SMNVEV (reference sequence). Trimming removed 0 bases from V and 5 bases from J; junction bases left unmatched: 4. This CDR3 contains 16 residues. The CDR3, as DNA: TGTGCCAGCAGTTTATCGGGGACTAGCGCCCACAATGAGCAGTTCTTC. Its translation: CASSLSGTSAHNEQFF.

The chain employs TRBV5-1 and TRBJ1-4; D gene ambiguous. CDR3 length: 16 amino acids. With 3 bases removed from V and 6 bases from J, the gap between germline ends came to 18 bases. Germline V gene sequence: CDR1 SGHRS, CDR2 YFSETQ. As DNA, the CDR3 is TGCGCCAGCAGCTCGAGTTGGGGAAGAAAGGATGAAAAACTGTTTTTT. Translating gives CASSSSWGRKDEKLFF.